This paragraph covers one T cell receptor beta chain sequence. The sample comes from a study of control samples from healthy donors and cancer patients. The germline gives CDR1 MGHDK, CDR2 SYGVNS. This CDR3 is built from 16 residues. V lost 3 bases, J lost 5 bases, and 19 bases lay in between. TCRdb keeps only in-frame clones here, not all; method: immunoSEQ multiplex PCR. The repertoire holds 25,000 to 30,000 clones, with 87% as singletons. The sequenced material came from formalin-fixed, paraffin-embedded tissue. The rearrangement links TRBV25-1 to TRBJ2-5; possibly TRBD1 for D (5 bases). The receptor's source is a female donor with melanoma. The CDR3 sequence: CASSETRGRVGETQYF. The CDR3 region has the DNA TGTGCCAGCAGTGAGACAAGGGGCAGGGTGGGGGAGACCCAGTACTTC. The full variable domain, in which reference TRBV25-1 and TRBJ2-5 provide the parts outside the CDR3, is EADIYQTPRYLVIGTGKKITLECSQTMGHDKMYWYQQDPGMELHLIHYSYGVNSTEKGDLSSESTVSRIRTEHFPLTLESARPSHTSQYLCASSETRGRVGETQYFGPGTRLLVL.